This T cell receptor (beta chain) was recovered during a study of shared T cell receptors in the human thymus. TCRdb keeps only in-frame clones here, not all; method: immunoSEQ multiplex PCR. The table shows some 700,000 clones, with 70% to 90% occurring only once. This same sample was also part of a study on human thymus T cells.

The TCR comes from a girl in the first two years of life with a congenital heart defect. Sequenced material: thymocytes.

In DNA form, the CDR3 reads TGTGCCAGCAGCAACATCCTTACCAGGGGCAGGAGCTACGAGCAGTACTTC. This translates into CASSNILTRGRSYEQYF. This rearrangement joins TRBV27 to TRBJ2-5; the D gene is possibly TRBD1 (6 bases). Gene TRBJ2-7 matches the end of the DNA better, so the J call may be wrong. The germline V gene has CDR1 MNHEY and CDR2 SMNVEV (reference sequence). The CDR3 length is 17 residues.